This T cell receptor (beta chain) was captured in a study of T-cell reconstitution after alpha-beta-depleted transplantation in children. This clonotype was picked up a small number of times. Per germline, CDR1 SGHRS and CDR2 YFSETQ. J lost 10 bases, V lost 4 bases, and 20 bases had no gene match. The CDR3 has 18 amino acids. Unique molecular identifiers were incorporated during preparation of the TCRbeta library. TCRdb re-called the PCR reads with MiXCR, one entry per CDR3 protein. The data hold approximately 110,000 distinct CDR3 sequences, with about 9.4% observed a single time. This receptor was obtained from a boy younger than 10 with acute lymphoblastic leukemia, due to receive a stem cell transplant. The rearrangement uses TRBV5-1 and TRBJ1-6; the match to TRBD1 covers 7 bases. Here the sequenced sample was PBMCs, taken before TCRalphabeta/CD19-depleted stem cell transplant. CDR3: CASSRDGNRGSSVSPLHF. CDR3 sequence (DNA): TGCGCCAGCAGCCGGGACGGGAACAGGGGAAGCTCAGTCTCACCCCTCCACTTT.